The rows below give T cell receptor beta chains drawn from one sample of a study of cytomegalovirus exposure and HLA in healthy donors. Repertoires were generated with immunoSEQ multiplex PCR, while TCRdb's copy carries only in-frame clones and drops some. The top ten hold nearly 6% of the sample, which has hundreds of thousands of clones, around 80% seen once. Material for sequencing was PBMCs. All receptors come from a man between 40 and 49 years old in good health and CMV-seropositive. CDR3s include the opening cysteine and the closing phenylalanine or tryptophan.

v_gene: TRBV5-4; CDR3aa: CASRTTVNYGYTF
v_gene: TRBV29-1; CDR3aa: CSVRQSSGNTIYF
v_gene: TRBV6-1; CDR3aa: CASSAPSQGAATEAFF
v_gene: TRBV27; CDR3aa: CASSLNAGIAYEQYF
v_gene: TRBV18; CDR3aa: CASSPVKDSIYGYTF
v_gene: TRBV9; CDR3aa: CASSGGDQPQHF
v_gene: TRBV9; CDR3aa: CASSVVAWDTQYF
v_gene: TRBV11-3; CDR3aa: CASSLGLTGGAEDTQYF
v_gene: TRBV6-1; CDR3aa: CASSPSGQPNTEAFF
v_gene: TRBV6-5; CDR3aa: CASSPLAGAKNIQYF
v_gene: TRBV6-4; CDR3aa: CASSEAAGTESFF
v_gene: TRBV30; CDR3aa: CAWNPGRGSNQPQHF